These 32 T cell receptor beta chains came from one sample sequenced in a study of shared clonotypes between healthy human individuals. The data were produced by immunoSEQ multiplex PCR, yet TCRdb's version contains in-frame clones alone and is incomplete. The sample lists under 600,000 clones; roughly 79% were seen once. Sequencing was done on a sample of PBMCs. Source of these receptors: a woman in her thirties or forties in good health. Some clones in this sample may be carry-over from other donors' samples.

V usage is TRBV4-2 and J usage is TRBJ2-1; maybe TRBD2 (6 bases). The CDR3 runs to 16 residues. V lost 6 bases and J lost 2, with 17 bases in between. Germline values: CDR1 LGHNA, CDR2 YNFKEQ. CDR3 in amino acids: CASRPKGGGTYNEQFF. The CDR3 DNA follows: TGTGCCAGCAGACCTAAGGGTGGCGGGACCTACAATGAGCAGTTCTTC.

This clone was observed once. This chain joins TRBV7-9 and TRBJ2-1, with 10 bases fitting TRBD2. Germline V gene lookup returns CDR1 SEHNR and CDR2 FQNEAQ (reference sequence). The length of the CDR3 is 13 residues. Trimming took 8 bases from V and 9 from J; bases not matched to a gene: 7. CDR3 coding DNA: TGTGCCAGCGCGGGGACTAGCGTGGGTGAGCAGTTCTTC. It translates to CASAGTSVGEQFF.

This clone has just a few counts. This chain links TRBV28 with TRBJ1-4; 9 nucleotides agree with TRBD1. In germline, CDR1 is MDHEN, CDR2 SYDVKM. The CDR3 is 16 residues long. V lost 5 bases to trimming and J lost 7 bases; unmatched junction nucleotides: 11. As DNA, the CDR3 is TGTGCCAGCAGTACCCTCGGGGGGACAGGGTTTGAAAAACTGTTTTTT. Protein: CASSTLGGTGFEKLFF.

This clone came up a few times. The chain uses TRBV4-3 and TRBJ2-6, with no clear D. Trimming took off 4 bases at V and 0 bases at J, with 7 bases between the two ends. CDR1 and CDR2 from the germline V gene are LGHNA and YSLEER. This CDR3 spans 15 amino acids. The CDR3 bases are TGCGCCAGCAGCCCCCGTCCCTCTGGGGCCAACGTCCTGACTTTC. Translated: CASSPRPSGANVLTF.

This chain links TRBV29-1 with TRBJ2-5; TRBD1 matches at 10 bases. CDR3 size: 15 residues. Losses at the gene ends were 7 bases for V and 4 bases for J; bases not matched to a gene: 12. Germline CDR1 and CDR2: SQVTM and ANQGSEA. The DNA for the CDR3 is TGCAGCGCATCGCCGACAGGGGGCATCAGAGAGACCCAGTACTTC. Translating it yields CSASPTGGIRETQYF. The complete variable domain, with remaining parts taken from reference TRBV29-1 and TRBJ2-5, reads SAVISQKPSRDICQRGTSLTIQCQVDSQVTMMFWYRQQPGQSLTLIATANQGSEATYESGFVIDKFPISRPNLTFSTLTVSNMSPEDSSIYLCSASPTGGIRETQYFGPGTRLLVL.

V is TRBV2 and J is TRBJ1-2; D call uncertain. Trimming shortened V by 1 base and J by 2 bases, and 5 bases separated the two germline ends. Germline values: CDR1 SNHLY, CDR2 FYNNEI. The CDR3 covers 13 residues. CDR3 sequence reads: CASSEGGNYGYTF. The CDR3 DNA follows: TGTGCCAGCAGTGAAGGAGGGAACTATGGCTACACCTTC.

This clone has a single count. The chain carries TRBV7-6 and TRBJ1-1; 8 bases match TRBD1. From germline, CDR1 is SGHVS and CDR2 FNYEAQ. Germline trimming cut 0 bases from V and 7 bases from J; bases unmatched to any gene: 7. CDR3 length: 15 residues. The DNA for the CDR3 is TGTGCCAGCAGCTTAGCTGGGGACAGGTTACGTGAAGCTTTCTTT. It encodes CASSLAGDRLREAFF.

The chain is built from TRBV2 and TRBJ1-2, with a tentative D call TRBD1 (5 bases). This CDR3 is built from 14 residues. Trimming left V 7 bases short and J 4 bases short, with 16 bases between. Per the germline V gene, CDR1 is SNHLY and CDR2 is FYNNEI. The CDR3: CASTPGPDSYGYTF. The CDR3 region has the DNA TGTGCCAGCACCCCGGGGCCCGACAGCTATGGCTACACCTTC.

The J gene is TRBJ1-3, the V gene TRBV30; no reliable D call. The CDR3 spans 14 residues. Trimming stripped 3 bases from V and 2 bases from J, with 11 bases between. Germline V lookup: CDR1 GTSNPN, CDR2 SVGIG (reference sequence). The CDR3, as DNA: TGTGCCTGGAGCCTGAACAAGGCTGGAAACACCATATATTTT. Translating gives CAWSLNKAGNTIYF.

The chain uses TRBV10-3 and TRBJ2-3, with 11 bases fitting TRBD2. V gave up 6 bases and J gave up 2 bases; unmatched junction bases: 10. This CDR3 spans 17 amino acids. Germline V gene data show CDR1 as ENHRY and CDR2 as SYGVKD. CDR3 region: CAIRPQLAGAHTDTQYF. In DNA, the CDR3 is TGTGCCATCAGACCCCAACTAGCGGGAGCACACACAGATACGCAGTATTTT.

The chain is built from TRBV7-2 and TRBJ1-5; 7 bases fit TRBD1. Trimming removed 6 bases from V and 3 bases from J; junction bases left unmatched: 2. The CDR3 has 13 amino acids. Germline CDR1 is SGHTA and CDR2 is FQGNSA. The CDR3 DNA reads as TGTGCCAGCAGGGGACAGAACAATCAGCCCCAGCATTTT. This gives the protein CASRGQNNQPQHF. Supplemented by reference TRBV7-2 and TRBJ1-5, the full variable domain reads GAGVSQSPSNKVTEKGKDVELRCDPISGHTALYWYRQSLGQGLEFLIYFQGNSAPDKSGLPSDRFSAERTGGSVSTLTIQRTQQEDSAVYLCASRGQNNQPQHFGDGTRLSIL.

The rearrangement links TRBV10-3 to TRBJ2-2, with TRBD1 identical over 8 bases. From germline, CDR1 is ENHRY and CDR2 SYGVKD. The CDR3 extends over 16 amino acids. The V gene end was trimmed by 6 bases and the J gene end by 0 bases; junction bases not matched to a gene: 6. The CDR3: CAISSQGAANTGELFF. The CDR3 DNA follows: TGTGCCATCAGCAGTCAGGGGGCAGCGAACACCGGGGAGCTGTTTTTT.

This chain connects TRBV4-3 to TRBJ2-5; 14 bases fit TRBD2. Germline CDR1 and CDR2: LGHNA and YSLEER. V dropped 4 bases and J dropped 5; count of bases not matched to a gene: 12. The CDR3 has 18 residues. CDR3 in amino acids: CASSRLMTSGGARETQYF. The CDR3 bases are TGCGCCAGCAGCCGCCTAATGACTAGCGGGGGGGCGCGTGAGACCCAGTACTTC.

The chain carries TRBV6-1 and TRBJ2-1; possibly TRBD1 or TRBD2 for D (5 bases each). The germline CDR1 and CDR2 sequences are MNHNS and SASEGT. This CDR3 comprises 16 residues. V was shortened by 2 bases and J by 3 bases, with 14 bases between the two germline ends. This CDR3 is CASSEQTGRYYNEQFF. DNA for the CDR3: TGTGCCAGCAGTGAACAGACGGGACGGTACTACAATGAGCAGTTCTTC.

This clone was detected many times. This rearrangement joins TRBV19 to TRBJ1-5; D is perhaps TRBD1 (5 bases). V was cut by 7 bases and J by 2 bases, with 15 bases left in between. Germline lookup yields CDR1 LNHDA and CDR2 SQIVND (reference sequence). The CDR3 spans 15 residues. CDR3 protein: CASKGLRARNQPQHF. The CDR3 DNA reads TGTGCCAGTAAGGGGCTCCGGGCCCGCAATCAGCCCCAGCATTTT. The full variable domain, with the rest looked up from reference TRBV19 and TRBJ1-5, is DGGITQSPKYLFRKEGQNVTLSCEQNLNHDAMYWYRQDPGQGLRLIYYSQIVNDFQKGDIAEGYSVSREKKESFPLTVTSAQKNPTAFYLCASKGLRARNQPQHFGDGTRLSIL.

In regard to this clone: The same CDR3 arises from other DNA sequences in this sample as well. The CDR3: CASSFNRGETQYF. The CDR3 DNA is TGTGCCAGCAGCTTTAACAGGGGAGAGACCCAGTACTTC. The chain recombines TRBV7-3 with TRBJ2-5; 7 bases match TRBD1. The CDR3 loop spans 13 amino acids. J was trimmed by 4 bases and V by 3 bases; bases with no gene match: 2. CDR1 and CDR2 from the germline V gene are SGHTA and FQGTGA.

This chain links TRBV28 with TRBJ2-2; D gene ambiguous. The CDR3 totals 15 residues. Trimming pared 5 bases from V and 4 bases from J, leaving 14 bases between. The germline CDR1 and CDR2 sequences are MDHEN and SYDVKM. The CDR3 DNA follows: TGTGCCAGCAGTCCCCTACCCTATCCCACCGGGGAGCTGTTTTTT. Protein: CASSPLPYPTGELFF.

This clone appeared a single time. This chain joins TRBV4-1 and TRBJ2-7; 10 positions match TRBD1. The CDR3 spans 16 residues. Trimming cost V 5 bases and J 3 bases; bases outside gene matches: 10. CDR1 is MGHRA, CDR2 YSYEKL, per germline. DNA for the CDR3: TGCGCCAGCAGCTCAACCCGGGACAGGGGATACTACGAGCAGTACTTC. Encoded protein: CASSSTRDRGYYEQYF.

This chain links TRBV27 with TRBJ2-4, with 9 bases identical to TRBD1. The CDR3 loop spans 13 amino acids. The J segment lost 6 bases and the V segment lost 7 bases, leaving 4 bases of the junction unmatched. Germline V gene data show CDR1 as MNHEY and CDR2 as SMNVEV (reference sequence). CDR3 in amino acids: CASTETGGNIQYF. The CDR3 nucleotides are TGTGCCAGCACCGAGACAGGGGGAAACATTCAGTACTTC.

The chain has TRBV30 and TRBJ2-7; D is unclear. CDR1 GTSNPN and CDR2 SVGIG come from the germline V gene (reference sequence). This CDR3 spans 12 amino acids. V was trimmed by 2 bases and J by 6 bases, leaving 11 bases between them. The CDR3 spells CAWSPTRSEQYF. The DNA of the CDR3 is TGTGCCTGGAGTCCCACGCGGTCCGAGCAGTACTTC.

This chain connects TRBV18 to TRBJ2-7, with D possibly TRBD1 on 6 matching bases. Germline-derived CDR1 and CDR2 are KGHSH and LQKENI. With 2 bases removed from V and 5 bases from J, the gap between germline ends came to 13 bases. The CDR3 length is 14 residues. The CDR3 DNA reads as TGTGCCAGCTCACCAGGACAGACCCATGACGAGCAGTACTTC. Its translation is CASSPGQTHDEQYF.

The chain employs TRBV30 and TRBJ1-5; D is undetermined. In germline, CDR1 is GTSNPN, CDR2 SVGIG (reference sequence). V was clipped by 3 bases and J by 5 bases, with 11 bases between them. There are 13 residues in the CDR3. The CDR3 DNA is TGTGCCTGGAGCCTGGAGGGAGATCAGCCCCAGCATTTT. This sequence encodes CAWSLEGDQPQHF.

The gene calls are TRBV6-4 and TRBJ2-5; D gene uncertain. Per germline, CDR1 MRHNA and CDR2 SNTAGT. The V end lost 3 bases, the J end lost 2 bases, and 7 bases lay between the germline ends. The CDR3 is 13 amino acids. CDR3 bases: TGTGCCAGCAGTGAAGGACCTCAAGAGACCCAGTACTTC. Translation gives CASSEGPQETQYF.

This sequence joins TRBV21-1 and TRBJ1-5. TRBV21-1 is an annotated pseudogene. The length of the CDR3 is 17 residues. The chain's CDR3 is CASSPHQEENSNQPQHF. The CDR3 DNA reads TGTGCCAGCAGTCCCCATCAGGAGGAGAATAGCAATCAGCCCCAGCATTTT.

The rearrangement uses TRBV7-9 and TRBJ2-2; 7 bases fit TRBD1. Germline CDR1 is SEHNR and CDR2 is FQNEAQ (reference sequence). This CDR3 comprises 15 residues. The junction had 12 bases not matched to a gene; V was cut back by 8 bases and J by 6 bases. CDR3 DNA sequence: TGTGCCAGCCCGGCAGGGGGTTTCAGGTCCGGGGAGCTGTTTTTT. As protein: CASPAGGFRSGELFF.

The rearrangement links TRBV7-2 to TRBJ2-1; no firm D call. This CDR3 region has 14 residues. Trimming pared 5 bases from V and 1 base from J, leaving 9 bases between. CDR1 is SGHTA, CDR2 FQGNSA, per germline. The CDR3 DNA follows: TGTGCCAGCAGCGCTCCCTGGTCCTACAATGAGCAGTTCTTC. Protein: CASSAPWSYNEQFF.

This chain links TRBV5-1 with TRBJ2-7, with unresolved D. The germline gives CDR1 SGHRS, CDR2 YFSETQ. The ends were cut back, 0 bases at V and 3 bases at J, with 16 bases in the middle. The CDR3 covers 16 residues. CDR3 sequence: CASSLAGAGYGYEQYF. The CDR3 DNA reads as TGCGCCAGCAGCTTGGCCGGAGCAGGTTACGGCTACGAGCAGTACTTC.

A note on this clone: One base separates it from a far larger clone, so it is likely a read error. The chain employs TRBV5-1 and TRBJ2-7, with TRBD2 identical over 10 bases. This CDR3 is built from 14 residues. Germline V gene data show CDR1 as SGHRS and CDR2 as YFSETQ. CDR3 DNA sequence: TGCGCCAACAGCTTTCGAGCGGGAGGGTACGAGCAGTACTTC. It translates to CANSFRAGGYEQYF.

Regarding this clone: At one boundary the junction diverges from the germline segment, which might be a read error. J is TRBJ2-1 and V is TRBV30, with 7 bases identical to TRBD2. Germline-derived CDR1 and CDR2 are GTSNPN and SVGIG (reference sequence). The CDR3 extends over 13 amino acids. DNA for the CDR3: TGTGCCTGGAGGGCAGGAGCGGGACCTAGGGTCGTCTTC. As protein: CAWRAGAGPRVVF.

The V and J genes are TRBV15 and TRBJ1-1; no clear D gene. CDR1 and CDR2 (germline): LNHNV, YYDKDF (reference sequence). Trimming pared 1 base from V and 6 bases from J, leaving 12 bases between. This CDR3 comprises 14 residues. CDR3 nucleotides: TGTGCCACCAGCAGAGGAGGTAGCCACCCTGAAGCTTTCTTT. Translated: CATSRGGSHPEAFF.

The rearrangement links TRBV30 to TRBJ2-5; 7 bases agree with TRBD2. The CDR3 contains 13 residues. With 6 bases clipped from V and 0 bases from J, the junction kept 4 bases outside the gene matches. Germline loops: CDR1 GTSNPN, CDR2 SVGIG (reference sequence). The DNA for the CDR3 is TGTGCCTGTCGGGAGGCGTACCAAGAGACCCAGTACTTC. This gives the protein CACREAYQETQYF.

The chain combines TRBV28 with TRBJ2-1, with 9 bases that match TRBD2. Germline V gene lookup returns CDR1 MDHEN and CDR2 SYDVKM. J was trimmed by 2 bases and V by 5 bases; bases with no gene match: 7. The CDR3 length is 16 residues. CDR3 region: CASSPLSGRPYNEQFF. The DNA for the CDR3 is TGTGCCAGCAGTCCCCTAAGCGGGAGGCCCTACAATGAGCAGTTCTTC. Variable domain in full (rest from reference TRBV28 and TRBJ2-1): DVKVTQSSRYLVKRTGEKVFLECVQDMDHENMFWYRQDPGLGLRLIYFSYDVKMKEKGDIPEGYSVSREKKERFSLILESASTNQTSMYLCASSPLSGRPYNEQFFGPGTRLTVL.